The 5 T cell receptor beta chains presented below share a single source sample, sequenced in a study of CD4 and CD8 cells across lung adenocarcinoma regions. Each CDR3 protein gets one entry after TCRdb re-called the PCR reads with MiXCR. The table has 13,000 or so distinct CDR3 sequences, roughly 44% seen once. The material sequenced was CD8+ T cells from the margin of a lung tumor. All receptors come from a male donor with lung adenocarcinoma. The CD4 and CD8 labels of this study may be unreliable.

This clonotype has only a few counts. This chain joins TRBV12-3 or TRBV12-4 and TRBJ1-2; D is unresolved. V dropped 6 bases and J dropped 8 bases, with 13 bases sitting between them. This CDR3 has 12 amino acids. This CDR3 is CASSPDVSGYTF. DNA for the CDR3: TGTGCCAGCAGCCCCGACGTGTCAGGCTACACCTTC.

This clonotype was found a few times. In DNA form, the CDR3 reads TGTGCCAGCAGTGGGTGGGACAGGGGGCACAATGAGCAGTTCTTC. It yields the protein CASSGWDRGHNEQFF. The chain has TRBV6-1 and TRBJ2-1; 12 bases fit TRBD1. After removal of 4 bases from V and 5 bases from J, the junction contained 3 bases not matched to a gene. The CDR3 has 15 residues. Looked up from germline, CDR1 is MNHNS and CDR2 is SASEGT.

The chain carries TRBV12-3 or TRBV12-4 and TRBJ1-4; a weak D match, TRBD1 (5 bases). V was cut by 6 bases and J by 11 bases, with 16 bases left in between. CDR3 size: 13 residues. This CDR3 reads CASRVGTEPKLFF. The CDR3 coding sequence is TGTGCCAGCAGGGTTGGGACCGAACCGAAACTGTTTTTT.

Many counts were recorded for this clonotype. A much more abundant neighbour one base away suggests this may be a read error. The chain couples TRBV6-2 or TRBV6-3 to TRBJ2-5; a possible D gene is TRBD2 (5 bases). This CDR3 has 12 residues. Trimming took off 0 bases at V and 11 bases at J, with 10 bases between the two ends. Germline loops: CDR1 MNHEY, CDR2 SVGEGT. CDR3 bases: TGTGCCAGCAGTTACTCCGCGGGTGAGCAGTACTTC. Protein sequence: CASSYSAGEQYF.

This clonotype has a handful of counts. V gene TRBV28 combines with J gene TRBJ1-5; a weak D match, TRBD1 (6 bases). CDR3 length: 14 residues. Germline CDR1 reads MDHEN; CDR2 reads SYDVKM. V lost 5 bases to trimming and J lost 5 bases, with 13 bases between them. Here the CDR3 reads CASSLWTADQPQHF. DNA for the CDR3: TGTGCCAGCAGTCTCTGGACAGCCGATCAGCCCCAGCATTTT.